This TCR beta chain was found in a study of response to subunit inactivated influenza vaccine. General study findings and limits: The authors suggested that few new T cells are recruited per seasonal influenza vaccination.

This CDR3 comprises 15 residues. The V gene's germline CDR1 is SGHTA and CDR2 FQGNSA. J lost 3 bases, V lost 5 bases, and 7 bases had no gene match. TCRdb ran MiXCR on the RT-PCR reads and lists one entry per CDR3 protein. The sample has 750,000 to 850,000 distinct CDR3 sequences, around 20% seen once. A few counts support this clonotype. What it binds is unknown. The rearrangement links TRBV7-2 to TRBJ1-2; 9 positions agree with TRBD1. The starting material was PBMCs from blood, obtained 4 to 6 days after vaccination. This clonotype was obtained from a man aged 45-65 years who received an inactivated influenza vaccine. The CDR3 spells CASSPGQGYHYGYTF. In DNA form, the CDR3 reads TGTGCCAGCAGCCCAGGACAGGGGTATCACTATGGCTACACCTTC.